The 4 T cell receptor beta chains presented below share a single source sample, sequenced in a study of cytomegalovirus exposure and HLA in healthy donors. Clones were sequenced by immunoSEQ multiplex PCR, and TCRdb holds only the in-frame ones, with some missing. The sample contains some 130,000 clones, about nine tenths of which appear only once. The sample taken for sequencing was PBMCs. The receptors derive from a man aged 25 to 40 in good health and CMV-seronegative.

CDR3 sequence (DNA): TGCGCCAGCAGCCTGTCGGGACAGGGTTTCGAGACCCAGTACTTC. Protein: CASSLSGQGFETQYF. The V call is TRBV5-1, the J call TRBJ2-5; TRBD1 matches 9 bases. J was trimmed by 5 bases and V by 4 bases; bases with no gene match: 9. The germline V gene encodes CDR1 SGHRS and CDR2 YFSETQ. The length of the CDR3 is 15 residues.

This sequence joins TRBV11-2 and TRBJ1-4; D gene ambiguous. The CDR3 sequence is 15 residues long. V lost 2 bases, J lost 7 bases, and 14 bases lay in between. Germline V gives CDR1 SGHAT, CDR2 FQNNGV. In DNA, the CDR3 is TGTGCCAGCAGCTTACAGGTCCTGGCGATTGAAAAACTGTTTTTT. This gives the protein CASSLQVLAIEKLFF. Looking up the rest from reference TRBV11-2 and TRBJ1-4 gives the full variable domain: EAGVAQSPRYKIIEKRQSVAFWCNPISGHATLYWYQQILGQGPKLLIQFQNNGVVDDSQLPKDRFSAERLKGVDSTLKIQPAKLEDSAVYLCASSLQVLAIEKLFFGSGTQLSVL.

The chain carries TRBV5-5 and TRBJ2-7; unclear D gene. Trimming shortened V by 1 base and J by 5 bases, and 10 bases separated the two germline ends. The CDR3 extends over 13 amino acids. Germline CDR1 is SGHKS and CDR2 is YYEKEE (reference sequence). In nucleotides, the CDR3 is TGTGCCAGCAGCTTGATCAGGTCCCACGAGCAGTACTTC. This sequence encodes CASSLIRSHEQYF.

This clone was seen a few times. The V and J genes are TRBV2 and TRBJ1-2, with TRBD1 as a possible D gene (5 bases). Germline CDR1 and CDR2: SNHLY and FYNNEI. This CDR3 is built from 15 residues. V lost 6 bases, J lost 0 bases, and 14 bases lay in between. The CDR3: CASRPQVSANYGYTF. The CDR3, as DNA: TGTGCCAGCAGGCCACAGGTGTCGGCTAACTATGGCTACACCTTC.